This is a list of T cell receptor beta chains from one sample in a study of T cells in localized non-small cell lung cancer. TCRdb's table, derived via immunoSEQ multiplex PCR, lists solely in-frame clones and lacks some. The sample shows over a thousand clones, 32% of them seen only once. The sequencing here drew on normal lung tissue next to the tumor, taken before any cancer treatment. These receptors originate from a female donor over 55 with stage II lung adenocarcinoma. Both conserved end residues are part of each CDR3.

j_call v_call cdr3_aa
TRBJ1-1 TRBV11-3 CASSFGRGNTEAFF
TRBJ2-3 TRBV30 CAWRTRLAESTDTQYF
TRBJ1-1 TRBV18 CASSQGTDTEAFF
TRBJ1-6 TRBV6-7 CASSYRTYNSPLHF
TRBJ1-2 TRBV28 CASSEFSQGHGYTF
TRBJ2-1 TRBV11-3 CASSLDSAFRYNEQFF
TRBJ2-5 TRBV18 CASSPGQSQETQYF
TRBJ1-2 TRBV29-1 CSVLRDRANGYTF
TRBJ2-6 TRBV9 CASTLGRNRGSGANVLTF
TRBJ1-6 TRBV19 CASSIDRGANNSPLHF
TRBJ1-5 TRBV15 CATSRGGVNQPQHF
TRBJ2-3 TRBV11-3 CASSLPTSTDTQYF
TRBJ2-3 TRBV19 CASSTNPSKRGSTDTQYF
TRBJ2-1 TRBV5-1 CASSLEGPYNEQFF
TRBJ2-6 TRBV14 CASSPWTDLNSGANVLTF
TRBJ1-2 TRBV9 CASSGWVSMGGYTF
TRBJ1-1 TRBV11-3 CASSRGTGGSGTEAFF
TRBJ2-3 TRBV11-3 CASSPGLTTDTQYF
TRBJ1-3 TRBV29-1 CSVALEQGAIQDTIYF
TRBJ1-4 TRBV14 CASSQDLGVEKLFF
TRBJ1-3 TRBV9 CASSPSGDSGNTIYF
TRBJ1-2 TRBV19 CASTHRESYGYTF
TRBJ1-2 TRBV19 CASTLPRTGGLYGYTF
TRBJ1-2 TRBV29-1 CSAGTGANYGYTF
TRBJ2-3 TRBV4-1 CASSLAQEVGGTDTQYF
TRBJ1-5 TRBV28 CASSLLVRSNQPQHF
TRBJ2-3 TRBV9 CASSVLSGDTQYF
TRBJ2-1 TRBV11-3 CASSLQLADYNEQFF
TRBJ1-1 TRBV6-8 CASSSTGAYTEAFF
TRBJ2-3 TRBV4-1 CASSQVRTSGTDTQYF
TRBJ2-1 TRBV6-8 CASSSGDRTNEQFF
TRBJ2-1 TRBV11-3 CASSLDLAGANEQFF
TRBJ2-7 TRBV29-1 CSVEPAGGGEQYF
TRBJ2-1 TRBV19 CASSIGAGSWNEQFF
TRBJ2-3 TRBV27 CASSLSFDSGITDTQYF
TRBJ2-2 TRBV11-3 CASSLVHEGTTGELFF
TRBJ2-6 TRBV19 CASSRDGTSRANVLTF
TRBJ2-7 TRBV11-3 CASSSSVGESYEQYF
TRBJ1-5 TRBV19 CASSIWGASNQPQHF
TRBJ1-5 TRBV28 CASSFRGGRNQPQHF
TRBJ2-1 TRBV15 CATSREAGTGDNEQFF